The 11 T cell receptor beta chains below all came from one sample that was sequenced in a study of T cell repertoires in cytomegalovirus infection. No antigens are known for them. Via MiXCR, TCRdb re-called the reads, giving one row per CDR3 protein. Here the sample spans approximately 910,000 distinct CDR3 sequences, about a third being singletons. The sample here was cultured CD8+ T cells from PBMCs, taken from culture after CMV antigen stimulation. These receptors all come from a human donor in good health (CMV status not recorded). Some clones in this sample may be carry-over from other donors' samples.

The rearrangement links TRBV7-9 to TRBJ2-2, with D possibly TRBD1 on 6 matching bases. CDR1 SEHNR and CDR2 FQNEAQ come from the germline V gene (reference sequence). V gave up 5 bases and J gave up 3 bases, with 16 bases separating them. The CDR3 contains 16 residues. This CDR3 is CASSPRADSYTGELFF. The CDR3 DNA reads TGTGCCAGCAGCCCCCGCGCGGACAGTTACACCGGGGAGCTGTTTTTT.

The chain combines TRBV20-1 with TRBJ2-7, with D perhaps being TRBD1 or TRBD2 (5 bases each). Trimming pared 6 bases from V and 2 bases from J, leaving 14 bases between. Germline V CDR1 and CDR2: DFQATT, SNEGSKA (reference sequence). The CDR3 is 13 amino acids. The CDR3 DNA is TGCAGTGCAAAACCGGGACGAGCCTACGAGCAGTACTTC. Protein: CSAKPGRAYEQYF.

CDR3 DNA: TGTGCCATCAGTGTAGGGACAGGACCTTACGAGCAGTACTTC. It translates to CAISVGTGPYEQYF. The chain has TRBV10-3 and TRBJ2-7; 8 positions agree with TRBD1. V shed 4 bases, J shed 4 bases, and the junction held 6 bases outside the gene matches. Looked up from germline, CDR1 is ENHRY and CDR2 is SYGVKD. The CDR3 contains 14 residues.

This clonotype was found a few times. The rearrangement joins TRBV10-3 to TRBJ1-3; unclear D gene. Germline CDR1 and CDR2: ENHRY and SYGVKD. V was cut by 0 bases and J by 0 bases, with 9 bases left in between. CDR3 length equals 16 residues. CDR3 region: CAISESEVLSGNTIYF. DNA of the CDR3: TGTGCCATCAGTGAGTCGGAGGTGCTCTCTGGAAACACCATATATTTT.

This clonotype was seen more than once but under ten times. CDR3 region: CASSQDLANGGSRSYNEQFF. The CDR3 coding sequence is TGCGCCAGCAGCCAAGATTTGGCTAATGGGGGGAGCCGCTCCTACAATGAGCAGTTCTTC. V and J are TRBV4-1 and TRBJ2-1; weak D call: TRBD2 (6 bases). The CDR3 runs 20 residues. Germline V gene data show CDR1 as MGHRA and CDR2 as YSYEKL. The V end lost 0 bases, the J end lost 0 bases, and 21 bases lay between the germline ends.

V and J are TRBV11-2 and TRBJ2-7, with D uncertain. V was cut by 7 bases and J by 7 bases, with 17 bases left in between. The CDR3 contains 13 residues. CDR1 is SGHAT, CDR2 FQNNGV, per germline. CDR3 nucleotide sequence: TGTGCCAGCACCCCTAACCCAACGCTGGAGCAGTACTTC. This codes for CASTPNPTLEQYF.

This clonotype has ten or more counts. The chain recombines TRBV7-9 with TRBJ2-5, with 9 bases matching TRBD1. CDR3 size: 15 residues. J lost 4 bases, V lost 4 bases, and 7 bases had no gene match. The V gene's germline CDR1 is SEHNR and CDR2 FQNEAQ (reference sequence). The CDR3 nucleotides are TGTGCCAGCAGCTATGCGGGACAGGGTGTAGAGACCCAGTACTTC. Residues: CASSYAGQGVETQYF.

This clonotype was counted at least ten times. The CDR3 sequence: CASSLDLGIDTEAFF. The CDR3 DNA is TGTGCCAGCAGCTTAGACCTCGGCATAGACACTGAAGCTTTCTTT. The V gene is TRBV7-6, the J gene TRBJ1-1; D is uncertain. The CDR3 spans 15 residues. Germline V gene data show CDR1 as SGHVS and CDR2 as FNYEAQ. Trimming removed 1 base at V and 3 bases at J, with 12 bases between.

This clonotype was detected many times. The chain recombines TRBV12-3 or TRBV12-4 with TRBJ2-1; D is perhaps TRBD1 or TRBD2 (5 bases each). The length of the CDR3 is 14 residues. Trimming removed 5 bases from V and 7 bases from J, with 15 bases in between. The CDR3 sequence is CASSPLVGVNEQFF. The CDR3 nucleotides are TGTGCCAGCAGTCCGTTGGTGGGGGTGAATGAGCAGTTCTTC.

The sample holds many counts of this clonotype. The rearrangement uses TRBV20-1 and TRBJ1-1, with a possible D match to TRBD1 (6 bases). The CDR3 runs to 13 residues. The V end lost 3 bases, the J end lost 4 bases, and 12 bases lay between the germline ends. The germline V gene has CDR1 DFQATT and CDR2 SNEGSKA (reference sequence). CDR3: CSARARGGTEAFF. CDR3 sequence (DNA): TGCAGTGCTAGGGCCAGGGGCGGCACTGAAGCTTTCTTT.

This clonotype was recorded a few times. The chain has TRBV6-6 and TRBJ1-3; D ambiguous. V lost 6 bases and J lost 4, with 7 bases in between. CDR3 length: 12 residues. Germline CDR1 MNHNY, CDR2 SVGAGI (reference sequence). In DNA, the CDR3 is TGTGCCAGCAGAATACAGGGAAACACCATATATTTT. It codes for CASRIQGNTIYF.